These T cell receptor beta chains were read from a single sample in a study of cytomegalovirus exposure and HLA in healthy donors. Generated by immunoSEQ multiplex PCR, the TCRdb table keeps only in-frame clones and is missing some. The sample lists about 98,000 clones; 70% to 80% were seen once. The sample comprised PBMCs. These receptors all stem from a man aged 60 to 75 in good health and CMV-seropositive. Each CDR3 is given with its conserved first and last residue. Fields, in order: J gene, clone size, V gene, D gene, CDR3 protein, CDR3 DNA. The D gene is left open where the match is weak. Some rows have no size entry. The others give once, few or many, or a class for an expanded clone.

J: TRBJ1-6; size: .; V: TRBV25-1; D: .; CDR3: CASRGGESDNSPLHF; DNA: TGTGCCAGCAGGGGGGGGGAGTCCGATAATTCACCCCTCCACTTT
J: TRBJ2-1; size: .; V: TRBV7-9; D: TRBD2; CDR3: CASSSGGLAGGPYNEQFF; DNA: TGTGCCAGCAGCTCTGGGGGACTAGCGGGGGGGCCCTACAATGAGCAGTTCTTC
J: TRBJ1-1; size: .; V: TRBV7-6; D: .; CDR3: CASRADRNTEAFF; DNA: TGTGCCAGCAGAGCTGACAGGAACACTGAAGCTTTCTTT
J: TRBJ2-2; size: once; V: TRBV18; D: .; CDR3: CASSPQEGSTSWELFF; DNA: TGTGCCAGCTCACCCCAGGAGGGGTCAACCTCTTGGGAGCTGTTTTTT
J: TRBJ2-1; size: .; V: TRBV5-1; D: TRBD2; CDR3: CASSFSSGGANEQFF; DNA: TGCGCCAGCAGCTTCTCTAGCGGGGGAGCAAATGAGCAGTTCTTC
J: TRBJ2-5; size: once; V: TRBV7-8; D: TRBD2; CDR3: CASSLSLGGETQYF; DNA: TGTGCCAGCAGCTTGAGTCTGGGGGGGGAGACCCAGTACTTC
J: TRBJ2-5; size: .; V: TRBV9; D: TRBD2; CDR3: CASSHRLAGAEGGRETQYF; DNA: TGTGCCAGCAGTCATCGACTAGCGGGGGCCGAAGGTGGACGAGAGACCCAGTACTTC
J: TRBJ2-2; size: once; V: TRBV19; D: TRBD1; CDR3: CASSQGAGELFF; DNA: TGTGCCAGTAGTCAGGGGGCCGGGGAGCTGTTTTTT
J: TRBJ1-6; size: .; V: TRBV10-1; D: .; CDR3: CASGVEGTGINSPLHF; DNA: TGCGCCAGCGGAGTGGAAGGAACAGGGATTAATTCACCCCTCCACTTT
J: TRBJ2-1; size: .; V: TRBV27; D: TRBD2; CDR3: CASTLGGSSYNEQFF; DNA: TGTGCCAGCACGCTGGGGGGGAGCTCCTACAATGAGCAGTTCTTC